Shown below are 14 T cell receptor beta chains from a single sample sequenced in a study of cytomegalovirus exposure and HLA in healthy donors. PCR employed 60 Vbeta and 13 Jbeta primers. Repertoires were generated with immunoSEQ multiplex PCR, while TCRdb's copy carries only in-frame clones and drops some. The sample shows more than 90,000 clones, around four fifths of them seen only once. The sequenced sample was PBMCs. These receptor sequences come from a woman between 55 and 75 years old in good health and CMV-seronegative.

The CDR3 is CATQAGQLTGELFF. The DNA of the CDR3 is TGTGCCACCCAAGCGGGGCAACTCACCGGGGAGCTGTTTTTT. This chain joins TRBV10-3 and TRBJ2-2, with 7 nucleotides matching TRBD2. With V trimmed by 10 bases and J by 4 bases, 9 bases remained unmatched. CDR1 is ENHRY and CDR2 is SYGVKD in the germline V gene. The CDR3 is 14 residues long.

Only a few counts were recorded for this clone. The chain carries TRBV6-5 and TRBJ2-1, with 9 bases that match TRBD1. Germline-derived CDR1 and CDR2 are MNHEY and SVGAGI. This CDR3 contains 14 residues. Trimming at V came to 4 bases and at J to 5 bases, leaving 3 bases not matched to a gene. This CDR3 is CASSWDREDNEQFF. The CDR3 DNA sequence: TGTGCCAGCAGTTGGGACAGGGAAGACAATGAGCAGTTCTTC.

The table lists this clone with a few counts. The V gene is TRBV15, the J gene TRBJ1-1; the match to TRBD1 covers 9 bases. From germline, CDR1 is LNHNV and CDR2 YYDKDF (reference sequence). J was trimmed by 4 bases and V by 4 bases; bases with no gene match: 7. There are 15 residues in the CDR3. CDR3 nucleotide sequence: TGTGCCACCAGCATTCCCCGGGACAGGGCCACTGAAGCTTTCTTT. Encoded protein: CATSIPRDRATEAFF.

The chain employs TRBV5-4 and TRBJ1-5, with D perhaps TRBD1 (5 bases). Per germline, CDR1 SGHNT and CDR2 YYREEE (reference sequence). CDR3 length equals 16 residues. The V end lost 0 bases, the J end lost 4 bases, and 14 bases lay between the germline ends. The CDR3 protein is CASSLGGGGANQPQHF. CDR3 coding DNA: TGTGCCAGCAGCTTGGGTGGGGGGGGAGCGAATCAGCCCCAGCATTTT. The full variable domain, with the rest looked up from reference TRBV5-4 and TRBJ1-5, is ETGVTQSPTHLIKTRGQQVTLRCSSQSGHNTVSWYQQALGQGPQFIFQYYREEENGRGNFPPRFSGLQFPNYSSELNVNALELDDSALYLCASSLGGGGANQPQHFGDGTRLSIL.

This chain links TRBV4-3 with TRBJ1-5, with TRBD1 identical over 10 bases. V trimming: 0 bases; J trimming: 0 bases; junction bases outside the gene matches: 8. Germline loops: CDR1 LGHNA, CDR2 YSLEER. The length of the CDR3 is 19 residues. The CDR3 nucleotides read TGCGCCAGCAGCCAAGATAGAGGGACAGGGGCGACTAGCAATCAGCCCCAGCATTTT. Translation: CASSQDRGTGATSNQPQHF.

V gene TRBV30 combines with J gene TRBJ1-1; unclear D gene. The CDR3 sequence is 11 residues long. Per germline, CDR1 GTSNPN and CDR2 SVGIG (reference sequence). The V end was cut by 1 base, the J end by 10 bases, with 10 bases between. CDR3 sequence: CAWSAPRGAFF. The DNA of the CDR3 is TGTGCCTGGAGTGCCCCACGGGGAGCTTTCTTT.

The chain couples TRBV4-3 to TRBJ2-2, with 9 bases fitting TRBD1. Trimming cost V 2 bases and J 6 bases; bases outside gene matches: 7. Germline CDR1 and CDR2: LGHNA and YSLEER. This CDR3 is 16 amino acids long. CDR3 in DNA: TGCGCCAGCAGCCAATCGACAGGGGGGGGGCCCGGGGAGCTGTTTTTT. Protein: CASSQSTGGGPGELFF.

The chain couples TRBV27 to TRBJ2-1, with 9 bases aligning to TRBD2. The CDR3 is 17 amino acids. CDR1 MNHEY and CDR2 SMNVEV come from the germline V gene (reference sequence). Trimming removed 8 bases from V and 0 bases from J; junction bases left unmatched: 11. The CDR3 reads CASGFRAGGSSYNEQFF. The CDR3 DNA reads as TGTGCCAGCGGATTCAGGGCGGGGGGGAGCTCCTACAATGAGCAGTTCTTC.

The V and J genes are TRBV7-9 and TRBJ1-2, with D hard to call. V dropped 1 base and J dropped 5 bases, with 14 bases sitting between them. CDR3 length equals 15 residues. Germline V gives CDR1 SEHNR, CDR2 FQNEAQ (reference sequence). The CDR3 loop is CASSLVLGSQYGYTF. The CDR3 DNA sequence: TGTGCCAGCAGCTTAGTATTGGGCTCTCAGTATGGCTACACCTTC.

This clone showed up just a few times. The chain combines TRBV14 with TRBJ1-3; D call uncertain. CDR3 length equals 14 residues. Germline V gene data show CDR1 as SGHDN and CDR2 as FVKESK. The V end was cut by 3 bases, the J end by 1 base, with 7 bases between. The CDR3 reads CASSQAWSGNTIYF. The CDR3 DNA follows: TGTGCCAGCAGCCAGGCCTGGTCTGGAAACACCATATATTTT.

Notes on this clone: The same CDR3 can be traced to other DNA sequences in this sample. CDR3 DNA sequence: TGTGCCAGCAGTTTAGCAGGGCGCACTGAAGCTTTCTTT. Its translation is CASSLAGRTEAFF. J is TRBJ1-1 and V is TRBV27, with D tentatively TRBD1 (5 bases). Trimming left V 2 bases short and J 4 bases short, with 8 bases between. In germline, CDR1 is MNHEY, CDR2 SMNVEV (reference sequence). The CDR3 sequence is 13 residues long.

The CDR3 sequence is CASSSSWRGLFYGYTF. In DNA, the CDR3 is TGTGCCAGCAGCTCCTCTTGGAGGGGGCTATTCTATGGCTACACCTTC. The rearrangement joins TRBV5-4 to TRBJ1-2; TRBD1 matches at 7 bases. V shed 3 bases and J 4 bases; nucleotides not matched to a gene: 12. Germline lookup yields CDR1 SGHNT and CDR2 YYREEE (reference sequence). There are 16 residues in the CDR3.

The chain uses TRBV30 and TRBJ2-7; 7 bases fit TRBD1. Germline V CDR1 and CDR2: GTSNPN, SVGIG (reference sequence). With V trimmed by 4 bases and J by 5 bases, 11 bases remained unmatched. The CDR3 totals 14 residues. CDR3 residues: CAWNVVGGFNEQYF. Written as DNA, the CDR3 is TGTGCCTGGAACGTGGTAGGGGGCTTCAACGAGCAGTACTTC.

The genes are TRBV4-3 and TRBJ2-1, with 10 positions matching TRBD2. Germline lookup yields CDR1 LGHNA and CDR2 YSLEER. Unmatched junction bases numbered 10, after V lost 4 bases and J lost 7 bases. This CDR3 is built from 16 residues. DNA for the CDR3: TGCGCCAGCAGCCCGGAACAGCTACTAGCGGGAAATGAGCAGTTCTTC. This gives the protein CASSPEQLLAGNEQFF.